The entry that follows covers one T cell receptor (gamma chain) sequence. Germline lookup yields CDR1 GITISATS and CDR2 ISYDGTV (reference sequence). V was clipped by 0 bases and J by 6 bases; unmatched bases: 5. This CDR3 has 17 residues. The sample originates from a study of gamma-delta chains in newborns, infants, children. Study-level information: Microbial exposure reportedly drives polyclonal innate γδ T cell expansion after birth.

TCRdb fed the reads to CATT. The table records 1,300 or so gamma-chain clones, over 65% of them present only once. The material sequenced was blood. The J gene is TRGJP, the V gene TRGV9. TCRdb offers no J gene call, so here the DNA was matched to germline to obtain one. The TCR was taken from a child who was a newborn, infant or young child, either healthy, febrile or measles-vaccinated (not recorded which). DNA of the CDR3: TGTGCCTTGTGGGAGGTGAAGGGAGAGTTGGGCAAAAAAATCAAGGTATTT. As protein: CALWEVKGELGKKIKVF.